The T cell receptor (beta chain) under discussion was sequenced for a study of OX40 agonist ivuxolimab in advanced cancers. Turning to the study itself: Across the patients, intravenous ivuxolimab was delivered every 2 weeks at 0.01 to 10 mg/kg. Study-wide results and caveats: At 0.1 to 3.0 mg/kg, CD4+ and CD8+ blood T cells expanded clonally by week 6. Among the least clonally expanded were partial responders at 0.1-3.0 mg/kg. Some nonresponders likewise displayed low normalized T-cell clonal expansion.

Details on this clone: What it recognizes is unknown.

Assay used: immunoSEQ multiplex PCR; TCRdb lists only in-frame clones, some missing. Of tens of thousands of clones in the sample, over 65% were seen once. Trimming pared 7 bases from V and 0 bases from J, leaving 15 bases between. The germline gives CDR1 WSHSY, CDR2 SAAADI. The length of the CDR3 is 15 residues. This chain links TRBV10-2 with TRBJ2-5; D unresolved. The TCR sequence derives from an adult with an advanced solid tumor such as melanoma, head and neck, liver or kidney cancer. The material was CD4+ or CD8+ T cells sorted from blood, obtained in a trial of the OX40 agonist ivuxolimab. Here the CDR3 reads CASTHPGAHQETQYF. DNA for the CDR3: TGCGCCAGCACCCACCCTGGCGCTCACCAAGAGACCCAGTACTTC.